Listed below are T cell receptor beta chains from one sample, sequenced in a study of T cells in tuberculosis. Only in-frame clones appear in the TCRdb table, and some are missing; sequencing was by immunoSEQ multiplex PCR. The data contain 23,000 or so clones, over 95% of them seen just once; the ten biggest clones take up approximately 8.5%. Specimen: PBMCs. The receptors derive from a donor aged 5 to 30 with latent tuberculosis or without tuberculosis infection. The CDR3 runs from the conserved cysteine through the conserved F or W. D genes are given only for firm matches. Not all rows give a size; the values are once, few, many and, for expanded clones, a class.

V: TRBV13; J: TRBJ2-3; D: TRBD1; size: .; CDR3: CASSRDRAPADTQYF; DNA: TGTGCCAGCAGCCGGGACAGGGCACCGGCAGATACGCAGTATTTT
V: TRBV10-3; J: TRBJ2-3; D: .; size: .; CDR3: CAIGGARPDTQYF; DNA: TGTGCCATCGGAGGAGCCAGGCCAGATACGCAGTATTTT
V: TRBV28; J: TRBJ1-1; D: .; size: once; CDR3: CASSTLTEAFF; DNA: TGTGCCAGCAGCACCCTAACTGAAGCTTTCTTT
V: TRBV6-1; J: TRBJ2-2; D: .; size: .; CDR3: CASSASYTGELFF; DNA: TGTGCCAGCAGTGCCTCCTACACCGGGGAGCTGTTTTTT
V: TRBV5-4; J: TRBJ2-3; D: TRBD2; size: .; CDR3: CASSFGLAESTDTQYF; DNA: TGTGCCAGCAGCTTTGGACTAGCGGAGAGCACAGATACGCAGTATTTT
V: TRBV5-1; J: TRBJ2-1; D: .; size: .; CDR3: CASTLQGQVNNEQFF; DNA: TGCGCCAGCACCCTACAGGGTCAGGTGAACAATGAGCAGTTCTTC
V: TRBV14; J: TRBJ2-3; D: .; size: .; CDR3: CASSQDEWESTDTQYF; DNA: TGTGCCAGCAGCCAAGATGAGTGGGAGAGCACAGATACGCAGTATTTT
V: TRBV4-1; J: TRBJ1-1; D: .; size: .; CDR3: CASSRLSQAYTEAFF; DNA: TGCGCCAGCAGCCGGTTGTCACAGGCGTACACTGAAGCTTTCTTT
V: TRBV27; J: TRBJ1-2; D: TRBD1; size: .; CDR3: CASSPTGTGLYGYTF; DNA: TGTGCCAGCAGTCCAACGGGGACAGGGCTCTATGGCTACACCTTC
V: TRBV4-1; J: TRBJ1-2; D: .; size: .; CDR3: CASSQEPGRPFYGYTF; DNA: TGCGCCAGCAGCCAAGAGCCAGGGCGGCCTTTTTATGGCTACACCTTC
V: TRBV9; J: TRBJ2-1; D: TRBD2; size: .; CDR3: CASSVAGGSSYNEQFF; DNA: TGTGCCAGCAGCGTAGCGGGGGGGAGCTCCTACAATGAGCAGTTCTTC
V: TRBV5-1; J: TRBJ1-2; D: .; size: .; CDR3: CASRPGQGLGYTF; DNA: TGCGCCAGCAGGCCCGGGCAGGGGCTTGGCTACACCTTC
V: TRBV5-3; J: TRBJ1-4; D: TRBD1; size: .; CDR3: CARSLDRGDEKLFF; DNA: TGTGCCAGAAGCTTGGACAGGGGAGATGAAAAACTGTTTTTT
V: TRBV5-1; J: TRBJ2-7; D: TRBD1; size: .; CDR3: CASRPGQSNEQYF; DNA: TGCGCCAGCAGACCGGGACAGTCAAACGAGCAGTACTTC
V: TRBV30; J: TRBJ1-2; D: .; size: .; CDR3: CAWSWPYGYTF; DNA: TGTGCCTGGAGTTGGCCCTATGGCTACACCTTC
V: TRBV6-5; J: TRBJ2-3; D: TRBD2; size: .; CDR3: CASRDLAGGTDTQYF; DNA: TGTGCCAGCAGGGATTTAGCGGGGGGCACAGATACGCAGTATTTT
V: TRBV2; J: TRBJ2-7; D: TRBD1; size: once; CDR3: CASIRDRVNEQYF; DNA: TGTGCCAGCATCCGGGACAGGGTAAACGAGCAGTACTTC